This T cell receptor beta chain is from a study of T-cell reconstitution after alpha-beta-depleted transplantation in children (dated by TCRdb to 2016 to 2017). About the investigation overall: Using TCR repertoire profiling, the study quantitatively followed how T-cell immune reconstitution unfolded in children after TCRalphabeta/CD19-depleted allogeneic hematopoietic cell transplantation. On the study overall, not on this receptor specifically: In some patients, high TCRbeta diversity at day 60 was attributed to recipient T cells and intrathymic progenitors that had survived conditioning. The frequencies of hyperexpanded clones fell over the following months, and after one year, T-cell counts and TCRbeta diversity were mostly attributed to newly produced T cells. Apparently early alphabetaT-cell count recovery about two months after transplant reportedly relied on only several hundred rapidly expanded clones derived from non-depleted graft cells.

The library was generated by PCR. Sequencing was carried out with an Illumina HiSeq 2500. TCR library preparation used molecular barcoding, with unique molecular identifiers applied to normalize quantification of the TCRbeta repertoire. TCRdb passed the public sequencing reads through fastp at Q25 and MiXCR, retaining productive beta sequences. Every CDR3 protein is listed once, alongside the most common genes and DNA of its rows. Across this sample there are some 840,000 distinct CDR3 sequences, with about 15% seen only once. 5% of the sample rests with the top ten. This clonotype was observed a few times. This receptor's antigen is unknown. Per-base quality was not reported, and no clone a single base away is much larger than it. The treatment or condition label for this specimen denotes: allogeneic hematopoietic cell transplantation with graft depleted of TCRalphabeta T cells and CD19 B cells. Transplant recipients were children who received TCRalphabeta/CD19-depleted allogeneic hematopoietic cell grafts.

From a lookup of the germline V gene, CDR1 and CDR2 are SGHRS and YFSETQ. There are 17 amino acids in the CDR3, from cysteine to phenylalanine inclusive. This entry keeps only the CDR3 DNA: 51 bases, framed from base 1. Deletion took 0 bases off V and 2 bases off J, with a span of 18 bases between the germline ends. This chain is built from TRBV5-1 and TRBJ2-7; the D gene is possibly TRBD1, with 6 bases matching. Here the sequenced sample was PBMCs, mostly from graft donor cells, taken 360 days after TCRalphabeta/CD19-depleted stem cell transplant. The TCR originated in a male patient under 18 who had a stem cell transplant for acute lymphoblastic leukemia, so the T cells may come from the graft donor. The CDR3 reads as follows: CASSLANLGATPYEQYF. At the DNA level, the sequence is TGCGCCAGCAGCTTGGCCAATTTGGGGGCGACTCCCTACGAGCAGTACTTC.